The 6 T cell receptor beta chains listed next were all sequenced from one sample in a study of cytotoxic CD8 clonotypes in ibrutinib-treated CLL. Sequencing was performed with immunoSEQ multiplex PCR; in TCRdb, only in-frame clones are kept and a portion is missing. Of about 68,000 clones listed, roughly 72% were seen once; the top ten hold about 5.7%. Sequenced material: PBMCs, taken after 12 months of ibrutinib treatment. These receptors all come from a human donor with chronic lymphocytic leukemia.

V and J are TRBV14 and TRBJ1-1; D is undetermined. Trimming removed 3 bases from V and 5 bases from J, with 13 bases in between. CDR1 SGHDN and CDR2 FVKESK come from the germline V gene. The CDR3 loop spans 14 amino acids. The CDR3 DNA sequence: TGTGCCAGCAGCCACTCGGTTGGACGAACTGAAGCTTTCTTT. It encodes CASSHSVGRTEAFF.

The genes are TRBV11-2 and TRBJ1-4, with D tentatively TRBD1 (5 bases). Between the trimmed V and J ends, which lost 5 bases and 4 bases, there was a span of 17 bases. In germline, CDR1 is SGHAT, CDR2 FQNNGV. The CDR3 runs 16 residues. This CDR3 is CASSPRARVHNEKLFF. The CDR3 coding sequence is TGTGCCAGCAGCCCAAGGGCCAGGGTTCATAATGAAAAACTGTTTTTT. Combining the CDR3 with reference TRBV11-2 and TRBJ1-4 gives the whole variable domain EAGVAQSPRYKIIEKRQSVAFWCNPISGHATLYWYQQILGQGPKLLIQFQNNGVVDDSQLPKDRFSAERLKGVDSTLKIQPAKLEDSAVYLCASSPRARVHNEKLFFGSGTQLSVL.

This rearrangement joins TRBV18 to TRBJ2-7; possibly TRBD2 for D (7 bases). CDR3 length equals 13 residues. Germline values: CDR1 KGHSH, CDR2 LQKENI. V lost 2 bases and J lost 6, with 11 bases in between. The CDR3 nucleotides are TGTGCCAGCTCACCAGGGGGGGGCTCCGAGCAGTACTTC. Protein sequence: CASSPGGGSEQYF.

There are a few counts of this clone. This chain uses TRBV6-1 with TRBJ2-7; the D is unclear. Trimming took off 3 bases at V and 6 bases at J, with 6 bases between the two ends. This CDR3 contains 11 residues. Germline CDR1 reads MNHNS; CDR2 reads SASEGT. The CDR3 sequence is CASSDPSEQYF. For the CDR3, the DNA is TGTGCCAGCAGTGACCCGTCCGAGCAGTACTTC.

This chain links TRBV5-1 with TRBJ1-2; 9 bases fit TRBD1. J lost 4 bases, V lost 5 bases, and 6 bases had no gene match. The CDR3 has 14 amino acids. Germline-derived CDR1 and CDR2 are SGHRS and YFSETQ. For the CDR3, the DNA is TGCGCCAGCAGACCGACAGGGGGGGTCTATGGCTACACCTTC. It encodes CASRPTGGVYGYTF.

The table lists this clone with a few counts. This chain links TRBV7-2 with TRBJ2-7; D possibly corresponds to TRBD1 (5 bases). Trimming cost V 5 bases and J 1 base, with 9 bases left between them. The CDR3 loop spans 13 amino acids. Germline CDR1 and CDR2: SGHTA and FQGNSA. The CDR3 reads CASSNQGSYEQYF. In nucleotides, the CDR3 is TGTGCCAGCAGCAACCAGGGTTCCTACGAGCAGTACTTC.